The clone carrying this TCR beta chain was seen at least ten times. The data were taken from a study of T-cell reconstitution after alpha-beta-depleted transplantation in children. Preparing the TCRbeta library involved the use of unique molecular identifiers. TCRdb reprocessed the PCR reads via MiXCR and lists one record per CDR3 protein. The profile shows over 200,000 distinct CDR3 sequences, under 9.5% of them singletons. This material consisted of PBMCs from the stem cell graft donor, taken from the stem cell graft. The receptor comes from a human donor who donated a stem cell graft to a child with acute lymphoblastic leukemia.

CDR3 DNA: TGTGCCAGCAGTTTCCCCGGACAGGGGATCTACGAGCAGTACTTC. The encoded protein is CASSFPGQGIYEQYF. The gene calls are TRBV12-3 or TRBV12-4 and TRBJ2-7; the match to TRBD1 covers 9 bases. V lost 3 bases and J lost 3; bases outside the gene matches: 6. CDR3 length equals 15 residues.